This passage covers 19 T cell receptor beta chains from one sample sequenced in a study of shared clonotypes between healthy human individuals. Data came from immunoSEQ multiplex PCR; TCRdb stores just in-frame clones and leaves some out. The data hold about 640,000 clones, with 72% observed a single time. Specimen: memory CD4+ T cells sorted from blood. Subset given: CD45RA-negative fraction. The receptor source for this set is a woman younger than 45 in good health.

This clone appeared a single time. The chain joins TRBV7-9 to TRBJ2-5, with 11 bases that match TRBD1. The end of the DNA aligns better with TRBJ2-7, so the J call may be wrong. In germline, CDR1 is SEHNR, CDR2 FQNEAQ (reference sequence). The CDR3 loop spans 16 amino acids. CDR3 sequence reads: CASSSWGGQGAGEQYF. The DNA for the CDR3 is TGTGCCAGCAGTTCCTGGGGAGGACAGGGGGCTGGCGAGCAGTACTTC.

This clone was detected ten times or more. The rearrangement uses TRBV5-4 and TRBJ2-7; 12 bases match TRBD2. Trimming took 2 bases from V and 5 from J; bases not matched to a gene: 8. The germline CDR1 and CDR2 sequences are SGHNT and YYREEE (reference sequence). The CDR3 is 16 residues long. CDR3: CASSLSPTSGSNEQYF. For the CDR3, the DNA is TGTGCCAGCAGCTTATCCCCGACTAGCGGGAGTAACGAGCAGTACTTC. The full variable domain, completed using reference TRBV5-4 and TRBJ2-7, is ETGVTQSPTHLIKTRGQQVTLRCSSQSGHNTVSWYQQALGQGPQFIFQYYREEENGRGNFPPRFSGLQFPNYSSELNVNALELDDSALYLCASSLSPTSGSNEQYFGPGTRLTVT.

This chain connects TRBV28 to TRBJ2-3; the match to TRBD2 covers 12 bases. The germline V gene has CDR1 MDHEN and CDR2 SYDVKM. V shed 6 bases, J shed 7 bases, and the junction held 8 bases outside the gene matches. CDR3 length: 15 residues. The CDR3 nucleotides read TGTGCCAGCAGACCCACCGGGACTAGCGGGTATACGCAGTATTTT. It encodes CASRPTGTSGYTQYF.

The rearrangement uses TRBV7-9 and TRBJ2-5; tentative D call: TRBD2 (6 bases). TRBJ2-7 matches the DNA end more closely, so the J call is doubtful. Per germline, CDR1 SEHNR and CDR2 FQNEAQ (reference sequence). CDR3 length: 13 residues. The CDR3 region has the DNA TGTGCCAGCAGCCCCGGGGGTTCCTACGAGCAGTACTTC. This codes for CASSPGGSYEQYF.

This chain connects TRBV11-2 to TRBJ2-3; no reliable D call. V was cut by 5 bases and J by 0 bases, with 12 bases left in between. This CDR3 has 15 amino acids. From germline, CDR1 is SGHAT and CDR2 FQNNGV. The CDR3 DNA sequence: TGTGCCAGCAGCCCCTACGGTGGGAGCACAGATACGCAGTATTTT. Residues: CASSPYGGSTDTQYF.

In this sample, this clone turned up many times. Other DNA sequences in this specimen translate into the identical CDR3. This CDR3 reads CASSLRGQGSDTQYF. CDR3 bases: TGCGCCAGCAGCTTACGGGGGCAGGGGTCAGATACGCAGTATTTT. This chain connects TRBV5-1 to TRBJ2-3; D assignment may be TRBD1 or TRBD2 (6 bases each). CDR1 and CDR2 (germline): SGHRS, YFSETQ. CDR3 length: 15 residues. V lost 2 bases and J 4 bases, leaving 14 bases between the germline ends.

The chain is built from TRBV7-9 and TRBJ2-7, with TRBD2 as a possible D gene (6 bases). In germline, CDR1 is SEHNR, CDR2 FQNEAQ (reference sequence). The CDR3 spans 13 residues. Deletions cut 4 bases from V and 3 bases from J, with 10 bases between. CDR3 loop: CASSSGLLYEQYF. As DNA, the CDR3 is TGTGCCAGCAGCTCCGGACTACTCTACGAGCAGTACTTC.

This clone was recorded a few times. The rearrangement joins TRBV18 to TRBJ2-3, with 8 bases lining up with TRBD2. V lost 3 bases and J lost 4; bases outside the gene matches: 9. Germline V gives CDR1 KGHSH, CDR2 LQKENI. The CDR3 loop spans 16 amino acids. The CDR3 nucleotides read TGTGCCAGCTCACCCATAGCGGGATCGGTCCCAGATACGCAGTATTTT. Protein sequence: CASSPIAGSVPDTQYF.

V is TRBV28 and J is TRBJ1-5; TRBD1 is a possible D gene (6 bases). This CDR3 comprises 17 residues. CDR1 MDHEN and CDR2 SYDVKM come from the germline V gene. V lost 6 bases, J lost 0 bases, and 18 bases lay in between. As DNA, the CDR3 is TGTGCCAGCAGCCTGTCCGGGACACTAGATAGCAATCAGCCCCAGCATTTT. Residues: CASSLSGTLDSNQPQHF.

This clone has at least ten counts. In the same sample, other DNA sequences code for this CDR3. The chain carries TRBV10-3 and TRBJ2-3, with D uncertain. The CDR3 extends over 13 amino acids. Trimming shortened V by 3 bases and J by 2 bases, and 6 bases separated the two germline ends. Germline assignment: CDR1 ENHRY and CDR2 SYGVKD. The CDR3 coding sequence is TGTGCCATCAGTGACACCGACACAGATACGCAGTATTTT. This sequence encodes CAISDTDTDTQYF.

This chain links TRBV28 with TRBJ2-7; 7 positions agree with TRBD2. The CDR3 has 13 amino acids. J gave up 4 bases and V 7 bases, and 7 bases lay outside the gene matches. Germline lookup yields CDR1 MDHEN and CDR2 SYDVKM. CDR3 nucleotide sequence: TGTGCCAGCATATTGGCTAGCGGTTACGAGCAGTACTTC. Amino acids: CASILASGYEQYF.

The chain joins TRBV5-1 to TRBJ2-1, with TRBD2 as a possible D gene (6 bases). Germline V lookup: CDR1 SGHRS, CDR2 YFSETQ. CDR3 length equals 15 residues. V was cut by 3 bases and J by 5 bases, with 15 bases left in between. CDR3 coding DNA: TGCGCCAGCAGCTCTTGGCTAGCGAGACACAATGAGCAGTTCTTC. Translation: CASSSWLARHNEQFF.

The V gene is TRBV19, the J gene TRBJ1-5; D call uncertain. CDR1 and CDR2 from the germline V gene are LNHDA and SQIVND (reference sequence). Between the trimmed V and J ends, which lost 7 bases and 1 base, there was a span of 20 bases. This CDR3 contains 17 residues. The CDR3 DNA is TGTGCCAGTACTAGGTGGTATACGATGGTCAGCAATCAGCCCCAGCATTTT. Translation gives CASTRWYTMVSNQPQHF.

This chain uses TRBV19 with TRBJ2-3; 9 positions match TRBD2. This CDR3 spans 15 amino acids. The junction had 12 bases not matched to a gene; V was cut back by 8 bases and J by 6 bases. CDR1 is LNHDA and CDR2 is SQIVND in the germline V gene (reference sequence). The CDR3: CASSSGDVYWDTQYF. The DNA for the CDR3 is TGTGCCAGTTCTAGCGGGGATGTTTATTGGGATACGCAGTATTTT.

J is TRBJ1-2 and V is TRBV20-1; D is unclear. This CDR3 region has 11 residues. Germline values: CDR1 DFQATT, CDR2 SNEGSKA (reference sequence). With 6 bases removed from V and 6 bases from J, the gap between germline ends came to 11 bases. The CDR3 region has the DNA TGCAGTGCAAGGACGGTGGATGGCTACACCTTC. This sequence encodes CSARTVDGYTF.

This chain links TRBV6-1 with TRBJ2-2; D possibly uses TRBD1 or TRBD2 (7 bases each). The CDR3 is 15 amino acids. Trimming cost V 9 bases and J 7 bases, with 21 bases left between them. The germline V gene encodes CDR1 MNHNS and CDR2 SASEGT. CDR3 amino acids: CARAGPARGGGELFF. The CDR3 nucleotides are TGTGCCAGGGCAGGGCCCGCCAGGGGGGGCGGGGAGCTGTTTTTT.

The CDR3: CASSKFGIDAAAAFF. The CDR3 nucleotides are TGTGCCAGCAGTAAGTTCGGGATAGACGCCGCCGCAGCATTTTTT. This sequence joins TRBV28 and TRBJ2-2; possibly TRBD2 for D (5 bases). V was pared by 5 bases and J by 17 bases, with 27 bases between. The CDR3 has 15 amino acids. Germline-derived CDR1 and CDR2 are MDHEN and SYDVKM.

This clone has more than one count but fewer than ten. The chain combines TRBV9 with TRBJ2-2; D ambiguous. Trimming stripped 2 bases from V and 7 bases from J, with 9 bases between. Germline assignment: CDR1 SGDLS and CDR2 YYNGEE. The CDR3 consists of 13 residues. The CDR3 loop is CASSVSVGGELFF. The DNA of the CDR3 is TGTGCCAGCAGCGTTTCGGTTGGCGGGGAGCTGTTTTTT.

The chain uses TRBV19 and TRBJ2-7; D uncertain. Germline-derived CDR1 and CDR2 are LNHDA and SQIVND (reference sequence). The CDR3 runs 12 residues. Trimming took off 5 bases at V and 6 bases at J, with 11 bases between the two ends. CDR3 protein: CASSSSIGEQYF. CDR3 DNA sequence: TGTGCCAGTAGTTCATCGATCGGCGAGCAGTACTTC.